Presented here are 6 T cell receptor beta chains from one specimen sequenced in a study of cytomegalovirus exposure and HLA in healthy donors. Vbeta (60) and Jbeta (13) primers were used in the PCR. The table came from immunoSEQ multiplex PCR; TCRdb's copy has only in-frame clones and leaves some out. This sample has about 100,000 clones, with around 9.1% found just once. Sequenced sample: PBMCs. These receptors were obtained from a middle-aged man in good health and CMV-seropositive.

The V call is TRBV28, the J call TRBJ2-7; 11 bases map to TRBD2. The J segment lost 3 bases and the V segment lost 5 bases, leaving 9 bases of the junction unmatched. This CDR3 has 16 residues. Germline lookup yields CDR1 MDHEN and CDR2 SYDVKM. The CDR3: CASSPPGTSGIYEQYF. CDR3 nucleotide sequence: TGTGCCAGCAGTCCGCCAGGGACTAGCGGTATCTACGAGCAGTACTTC.

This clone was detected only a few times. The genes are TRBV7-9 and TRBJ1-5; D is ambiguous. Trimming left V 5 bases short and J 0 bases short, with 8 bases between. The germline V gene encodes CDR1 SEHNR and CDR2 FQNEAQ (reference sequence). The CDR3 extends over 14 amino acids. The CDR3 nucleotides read TGTGCCAGCAGCACAGCGGATAGCAATCAGCCCCAGCATTTT. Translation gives CASSTADSNQPQHF.

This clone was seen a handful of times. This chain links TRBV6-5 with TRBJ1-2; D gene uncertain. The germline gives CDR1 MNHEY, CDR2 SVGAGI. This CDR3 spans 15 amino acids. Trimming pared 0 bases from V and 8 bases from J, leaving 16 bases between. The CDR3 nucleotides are TGTGCCAGCAGTTACTCGATTTTGGAGGGATGGGGCTACACCTTC. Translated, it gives CASSYSILEGWGYTF.

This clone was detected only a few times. The CDR3 DNA sequence: TGTGCCAGCTACGACGGAGCCTACGAGCAGTACTTC. Protein: CASYDGAYEQYF. The chain employs TRBV28 and TRBJ2-7; D ambiguous. From germline, CDR1 is MDHEN and CDR2 SYDVKM. The CDR3 extends over 12 amino acids. The V gene lost 8 bases and the J gene lost 2 bases, with 10 bases spanning the gap. Using reference TRBV28 and TRBJ2-7 for the parts outside the CDR3, the full variable domain is DVKVTQSSRYLVKRTGEKVFLECVQDMDHENMFWYRQDPGLGLRLIYFSYDVKMKEKGDIPEGYSVSREKKERFSLILESASTNQTSMYLCASYDGAYEQYFGPGTRLTVT.

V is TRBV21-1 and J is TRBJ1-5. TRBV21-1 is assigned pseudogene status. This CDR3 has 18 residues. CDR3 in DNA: TGTGCCAGCAGCAAATCTCGGACCCTGATGAGGGGCAATCAGCCCCAGCATTTT. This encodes CASSKSRTLMRGNQPQHF.

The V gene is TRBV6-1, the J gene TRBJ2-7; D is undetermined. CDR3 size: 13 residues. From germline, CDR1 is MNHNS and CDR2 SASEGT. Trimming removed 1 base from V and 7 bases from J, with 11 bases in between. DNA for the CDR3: TGTGCCAGCAGTGAAGGAAATCGAGCAGAGCAGTACTTC. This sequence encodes CASSEGNRAEQYF.